The 26 T cell receptor beta chains reported below all come from one sample, sequenced in a study of identical twins. TCRdb itself ran the 5' RACE reads through MiXCR, one entry per CDR3 protein. The sample holds about 790,000 distinct CDR3 sequences, around a sixth seen once. Another study also made use of these data, one on T cells expressing NK-cell markers.

Sequencing used PBMCs. All receptors derive from a woman under 30 in good health.

This rearrangement joins TRBV12-3 or TRBV12-4 to TRBJ2-1; TRBD2 matches 10 bases. The CDR3 sequence is 15 residues long. The V segment lost 5 bases and the J segment 8 bases; nucleotides outside the gene matches: 9. In DNA form, the CDR3 reads TGTGCCAGCAGTCCGTCTAGCGGGAGTAACCATGAGCAGTTCTTC. Translated, it gives CASSPSSGSNHEQFF.

The chain combines TRBV30 with TRBJ2-6, with 7 bases identical to TRBD1. CDR3 size: 13 residues. CDR1 GTSNPN and CDR2 SVGIG come from the germline V gene (reference sequence). V was clipped by 4 bases and J by 4 bases; unmatched bases: 1. Here the CDR3 DNA reads TGTGCCTGGAAGGGGGCCGGGGCCAACGTCCTGACTTTC. Its protein is CAWKGAGANVLTF.

This clonotype was detected once. The genes are TRBV4-2 and TRBJ2-1, with 8 bases aligning to TRBD2. The length of the CDR3 is 17 residues. Trimming cost V 5 bases and J 8 bases; bases outside gene matches: 17. Germline CDR1 and CDR2: LGHNA and YNFKEQ. The CDR3 sequence is CASSSPGGTSLQDEQFF. In DNA, the CDR3 is TGTGCCAGCAGCAGCCCGGGGGGGACTAGTTTACAGGATGAGCAGTTCTTC.

The chain joins TRBV19 to TRBJ2-5, with a weak D call TRBD1 (5 bases). The CDR3 contains 14 residues. V dropped 3 bases and J dropped 1 base, with 9 bases sitting between them. Germline V lookup: CDR1 LNHDA, CDR2 SQIVND (reference sequence). The CDR3 coding sequence is TGTGCCAGTAGTATTTTGCAGGGCCAAGAGACCCAGTACTTC. This gives the protein CASSILQGQETQYF.

In this sample, this clonotype turned up a few times. V usage is TRBV20-1 and J usage is TRBJ2-5; 10 positions match TRBD2. Germline CDR1 is DFQATT and CDR2 is SNEGSKA (reference sequence). The CDR3 has 14 residues. Trimming cost V 5 bases and J 5 bases; bases outside gene matches: 8. In DNA form, the CDR3 reads TGCAGTGCTGGTTCTAGCGGGAGCGATGAGACCCAGTACTTC. Amino acids: CSAGSSGSDETQYF.

The V and J genes are TRBV7-2 and TRBJ2-5; 8 nucleotides agree with TRBD2. Germline values: CDR1 SGHTA, CDR2 FQGNSA. The CDR3 loop spans 17 amino acids. The V segment lost 4 bases and the J segment 5 bases; nucleotides outside the gene matches: 15. This CDR3 is CASSSGLALTVGETQYF. CDR3 DNA sequence: TGTGCCAGCAGCTCCGGACTAGCTTTGACCGTTGGGGAGACCCAGTACTTC. Full variable domain (remainder filled in from reference TRBV7-2 and TRBJ2-5): GAGVSQSPSNKVTEKGKDVELRCDPISGHTALYWYRQSLGQGLEFLIYFQGNSAPDKSGLPSDRFSAERTGGSVSTLTIQRTQQEDSAVYLCASSSGLALTVGETQYFGPGTRLLVL.

This clonotype was seen more than once but under ten times. This chain connects TRBV6-1 to TRBJ1-1; D unclear. This CDR3 region has 15 residues. Trimming pared 6 bases from V and 4 bases from J, leaving 18 bases between. Per the germline V gene, CDR1 is MNHNS and CDR2 is SASEGT. The CDR3 coding sequence is TGTGCCAGCAGCCCGCCTCCGGGTCGGGGCACTGAAGCTTTCTTT. Protein: CASSPPPGRGTEAFF.

This chain links TRBV5-1 with TRBJ2-3; 9 bases line up with TRBD2. The V gene's germline CDR1 is SGHRS and CDR2 YFSETQ. J was trimmed by 6 bases and V by 4 bases; bases with no gene match: 6. The CDR3 is 14 amino acids. The CDR3: CASSQGLAGDTQYF. CDR3 sequence (DNA): TGCGCCAGCAGCCAGGGACTAGCTGGGGATACGCAGTATTTT.

This clonotype was seen only a few times. V is TRBV15 and J is TRBJ2-2; 8 positions match TRBD2. The V gene end was trimmed by 1 base and the J gene end by 1 base; junction bases not matched to a gene: 5. Germline V lookup: CDR1 LNHNV, CDR2 YYDKDF (reference sequence). The CDR3 totals 17 residues. DNA for the CDR3: TGTGCCACCAGCAGAGGCGGGACTAGTTGGAACACCGGGGAGCTGTTTTTT. Amino acids: CATSRGGTSWNTGELFF. Variable domain in full (rest from reference TRBV15 and TRBJ2-2): DAMVIQNPRYQVTQFGKPVTLSCSQTLNHNVMYWYQQKSSQAPKLLFHYYDKDFNNEADTPDNFQSRRPNTSFCFLDIRSPGLGDTAMYLCATSRGGTSWNTGELFFGEGSRLTVL.

V is TRBV12-3 or TRBV12-4 and J is TRBJ1-2; the match to TRBD1 covers 7 bases. J was trimmed by 8 bases and V by 2 bases; bases with no gene match: 11. The CDR3 is 15 residues long. The CDR3 nucleotides are TGTGCCAGCAGTTTAACGCAGGGGGGAGTAGGGGGCTACACCTTC. Protein: CASSLTQGGVGGYTF.

This clonotype was counted between two and nine times. The chain employs TRBV12-5 and TRBJ1-5; perhaps TRBD1 as D (5 bases). There are 15 residues in the CDR3. Trimming removed 4 bases from V and 4 bases from J, with 14 bases in between. In germline, CDR1 is LGHNT, CDR2 FRNRAP. For the CDR3, the DNA is TGTGCTAGTGGTTGGTCGGGGGTAACAAATCAGCCCCAGCATTTT. It specifies CASGWSGVTNQPQHF.

This clonotype was detected only a few times. This chain links TRBV12-3 or TRBV12-4 with TRBJ2-7, with D possibly matching TRBD1 (6 bases). This CDR3 contains 12 residues. V lost 3 bases and J lost 6, with 9 bases in between. As DNA, the CDR3 is TGTGCCAGCAGTTTTGACAGGTCCGAGCAGTACTTC. Its translation: CASSFDRSEQYF.

The count of this clonotype is one. A junction boundary mismatches the germline segment, possibly from a read error. The chain has TRBV27 and TRBJ2-1; D is perhaps TRBD1 or TRBD2 (5 bases each). Germline lookup yields CDR1 MNHEY and CDR2 SMNVEV (reference sequence). This CDR3 is 14 amino acids long. The CDR3 region is CASSSKPPGPGRVF. The DNA for the CDR3 is TGTGCCAGCAGTTCCAAACCACCGGGACCCGGTAGGGTCTTC.

This clonotype was counted a few times. The rearrangement joins TRBV6-5 to TRBJ1-2; unclear D gene. The V end lost 0 bases, the J end lost 6 bases, and 5 bases lay between the germline ends. The germline CDR1 and CDR2 sequences are MNHEY and SVGAGI. CDR3 length equals 12 residues. CDR3 sequence (DNA): TGTGCCAGCAGTTACTCAGGGAATGGCTACACCTTC. Its translation is CASSYSGNGYTF.

The rearrangement joins TRBV12-3 or TRBV12-4 to TRBJ1-2; 8 bases are shared with TRBD1. The CDR3 is 14 residues long. With 5 bases clipped from V and 2 bases from J, the junction kept 4 bases outside the gene matches. The CDR3 DNA sequence: TGTGCCAGCAGTGCGAACAGGGGGAACTATGGCTACACCTTC. It translates to CASSANRGNYGYTF.

The rearrangement joins TRBV5-1 to TRBJ2-1, with D perhaps assigned TRBD1 or TRBD2 (5 bases each). CDR1 is SGHRS and CDR2 is YFSETQ in the germline V gene. Trimming stripped 4 bases from V and 8 bases from J, with 19 bases between. CDR3 length: 15 amino acids. CDR3 in amino acids: CASSPGSGPMYEQFF. Written as DNA, the CDR3 is TGCGCCAGCAGCCCAGGTTCGGGACCGATGTATGAGCAGTTCTTC.

There are many counts of this clonotype. The chain couples TRBV5-5 to TRBJ2-3; D call uncertain. The CDR3 totals 13 residues. Germline assignment: CDR1 SGHKS and CDR2 YYEKEE (reference sequence). V dropped 4 bases and J dropped 3 bases, with 9 bases sitting between them. CDR3 sequence (DNA): TGTGCCAGCAGCGCAATTGGAACAGATACGCAGTATTTT. Protein: CASSAIGTDTQYF.

This clonotype was observed at least ten times. The rearrangement joins TRBV12-3 or TRBV12-4 to TRBJ1-1; D might be TRBD1 (5 bases). V was clipped by 3 bases and J by 1 base, with 6 bases between them. The CDR3 contains 13 residues. The CDR3 reads CASSFRANTEAFF. The CDR3, as DNA: TGTGCCAGCAGTTTCAGGGCGAACACTGAAGCTTTCTTT.

This clonotype was observed many times. The genes are TRBV5-5 and TRBJ2-7; 7 positions match TRBD2. The CDR3 is 15 amino acids. V shed 0 bases, J shed 2 bases, and the junction held 5 bases outside the gene matches. In germline, CDR1 is SGHKS, CDR2 YYEKEE (reference sequence). The CDR3 sequence: CASSLGRSGAYEQYF. The CDR3 bases are TGTGCCAGCAGCTTGGGGAGAAGCGGGGCCTACGAGCAGTACTTC.

A few counts support this clonotype. This chain connects TRBV18 to TRBJ1-4; D might be TRBD1 (5 bases). The CDR3 is made up of 15 amino acids. Germline V lookup: CDR1 KGHSH, CDR2 LQKENI. V lost 2 bases and J lost 7, with 14 bases in between. CDR3 loop: CASSPTGLYGEKLFF. CDR3 in DNA: TGTGCCAGCTCACCAACAGGCCTCTATGGTGAAAAACTGTTTTTT.

This clonotype was seen at least ten times. The gene calls are TRBV7-9 and TRBJ2-1; 7 bases map to TRBD2. Germline V lookup: CDR1 SEHNR, CDR2 FQNEAQ (reference sequence). V trimming: 3 bases; J trimming: 8 bases; junction bases outside the gene matches: 4. CDR3 length: 13 amino acids. CDR3 nucleotides: TGTGCCAGCAGCTTGACTAGCTCCGATGAGCAGTTCTTC. This gives the protein CASSLTSSDEQFF. The variable domain in full, completed from reference TRBV7-9 and TRBJ2-1, reads DTGVSQNPRHKITKRGQNVTFRCDPISEHNRLYWYRQTLGQGPEFLTYFQNEAQLEKSRLLSDRFSAERPKGSFSTLEIQRTEQGDSAMYLCASSLTSSDEQFFGPGTRLTVL.

This clonotype turned up a few times. The chain combines TRBV7-7 with TRBJ2-1, with 7 bases aligning to TRBD2. Unmatched junction bases numbered 10, after V lost 5 bases and J lost 6 bases. The CDR3 loop spans 15 amino acids. CDR1 and CDR2 (germline): SSHAT, FNYEAQ (reference sequence). CDR3: CASSPAAGTGNEQFF. In nucleotides, the CDR3 is TGTGCCAGCAGCCCCGCAGCGGGAACTGGCAATGAGCAGTTCTTC.

The chain joins TRBV15 to TRBJ2-2; no clear D gene. V was trimmed by 8 bases and J by 4 bases, leaving 5 bases between them. CDR1 is LNHNV and CDR2 is YYDKDF in the germline V gene (reference sequence). CDR3 length equals 11 residues. This CDR3 is CATGLTGELFF. In nucleotides, the CDR3 is TGTGCCACCGGTCTCACCGGGGAGCTGTTTTTT.

This clonotype has more than one count but fewer than ten. V gene TRBV7-2 combines with J gene TRBJ2-1, with TRBD1 identical over 9 bases. V lost 6 bases to trimming and J lost 14 bases; unmatched junction nucleotides: 8. Germline CDR1 SGHTA, CDR2 FQGNSA. This CDR3 has 12 amino acids. In nucleotides, the CDR3 is TGTGCCAGCAGTCCACAGGGGGCTGTTGAGTTCTTC. Translated: CASSPQGAVEFF.

The V and J genes are TRBV20-1 and TRBJ2-3; no firm D call. Trimming cost V 1 base and J 4 bases, with 15 bases left between them. CDR3 length: 15 amino acids. Germline V gene data show CDR1 as DFQATT and CDR2 as SNEGSKA (reference sequence). The CDR3 protein is CSARGSRSSPDTQYF. CDR3 nucleotides: TGCAGTGCTAGAGGTAGCCGCAGCAGTCCAGATACGCAGTATTTT.

The rearrangement uses TRBV11-2 and TRBJ2-1; TRBD1 matches 7 bases. V trimming: 1 base; J trimming: 5 bases; junction bases outside the gene matches: 5. The germline V gene has CDR1 SGHAT and CDR2 FQNNGV. This CDR3 comprises 15 residues. CDR3 nucleotides: TGTGCCAGCAGCTTAGGGGACAGTTACCACAATGAGCAGTTCTTC. Encoded protein: CASSLGDSYHNEQFF.